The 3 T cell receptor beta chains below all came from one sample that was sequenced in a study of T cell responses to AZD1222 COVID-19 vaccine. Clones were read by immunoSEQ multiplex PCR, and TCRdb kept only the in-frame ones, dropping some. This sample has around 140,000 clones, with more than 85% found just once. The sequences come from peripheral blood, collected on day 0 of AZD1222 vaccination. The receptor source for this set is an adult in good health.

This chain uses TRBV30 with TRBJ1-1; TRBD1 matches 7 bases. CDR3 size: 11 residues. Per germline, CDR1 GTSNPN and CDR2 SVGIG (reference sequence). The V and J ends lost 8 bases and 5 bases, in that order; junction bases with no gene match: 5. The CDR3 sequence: CAGTVETEAFF. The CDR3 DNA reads TGTGCCGGGACAGTGGAAACTGAAGCTTTCTTT.

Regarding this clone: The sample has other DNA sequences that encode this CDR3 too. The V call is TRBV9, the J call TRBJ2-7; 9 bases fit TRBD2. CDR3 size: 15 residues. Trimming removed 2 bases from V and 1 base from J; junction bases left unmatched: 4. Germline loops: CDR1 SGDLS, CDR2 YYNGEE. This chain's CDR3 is CASSVGLAGSYEQYF. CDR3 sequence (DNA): TGTGCCAGCAGCGTGGGCCTAGCGGGATCCTACGAGCAGTACTTC.

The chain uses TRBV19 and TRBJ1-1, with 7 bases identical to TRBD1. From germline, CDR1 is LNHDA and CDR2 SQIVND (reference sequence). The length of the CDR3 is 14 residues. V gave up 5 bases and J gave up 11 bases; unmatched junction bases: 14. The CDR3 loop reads CASSAPPTGWTAFF. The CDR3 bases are TGTGCCAGTAGTGCTCCCCCGACAGGGTGGACCGCTTTCTTT.